This T cell receptor (delta chain) was documented in a study of delta chain sequences of gamma delta T cells (dated by TCRdb to between 2016 and 2019). The library was generated by 5' RACE. Sequencing was carried out with an Illumina MiSeq. TCRdb called clones from the public reads with CATT, and repeated DNA sequences were later combined into one row. The sample table records more than 2,000 delta-chain clones; about 5.5% of these occur just once. Around 49% of the sample rests with the top ten. From a lookup of the germline V gene, CDR1 and CDR2 are GEAIGNYY and EKD. V lost 0 bases and J lost 5 bases, and the count of bases not matched to a germline gene is 7. From the cysteine through the phenylalanine, the CDR3 covers 16 amino acids. Only the CDR3 DNA stays, 48 bases, in frame from base 1. This clone was observed a handful of times. The specificity of this receptor is unknown. There are no base qualities to consult, and no much larger clone falls within one base.

This TCR came from a human donor in good health. This chain joins TRDV2 to TRDJ1; 11 bases in between match TRDD3. Sequencing was carried out using either unsorted cells or a sorted T cell fraction (not recorded which). The DNA sequence is given as TGTGCCTGTGACACCGTTGGGGGATACGTAGCTGATAAACTCATCTTT. It is translated as CACDTVGGYVADKLIF.